These T cell receptor beta chains were read from a single sample in a study of OX40 agonist ivuxolimab in advanced cancers. The repertoire was sequenced with immunoSEQ multiplex PCR; TCRdb's copy has only in-frame clones and lacks some. Seen here are more than 80,000 clones, around 90% observed once, and the top ten hold roughly 9.4%. Source: CD4+ or CD8+ T cells sorted from blood, taken in a trial of the OX40 agonist ivuxolimab. The receptors were sampled from an adult with an advanced solid tumor such as melanoma, head and neck, liver or kidney cancer. The CDR3 runs from the conserved cysteine through the conserved F or W. The order of the fields is D gene, clone size, J gene, V gene, CDR3 DNA, CDR3 protein. D genes are given only for firm matches. The listing skips clone size in some rows; elsewhere it reads once, few, many or a size class.

>TRBD2|NA|TRBJ2-7|TRBV11-2
TGTGCCAGCAGCTTCGGGACTAGCGGGGGTTACGAGCAGTACTTC
CASSFGTSGGYEQYF
>NA|NA|TRBJ2-7|TRBV29-1
TGCAGCGTTGCTGGAGCAAATTCCTACGAGCAGTACTTC
CSVAGANSYEQYF
>NA|NA|TRBJ2-7|TRBV10-2
TGCGCCAGCACCCCGGACGCCTACTACGAGCAGTACTTC
CASTPDAYYEQYF
>NA|NA|TRBJ2-6|TRBV9
TGTGCCAGCAGCGTACCTGGGGCCAACGTCCTGACTTTC
CASSVPGANVLTF
>NA|NA|TRBJ1-1|TRBV11-3
TGTGCCAGCAGCTTAGCCCCGGGGAACACTGAAGCTTTCTTT
CASSLAPGNTEAFF
>NA|NA|TRBJ2-7|TRBV7-8
TGTGCCAGCAGCTTAGACAGGGTCCCCTACGAGCAGTACTTC
CASSLDRVPYEQYF
>NA|once|TRBJ2-2|TRBV12-5
TGTGCTAGTGGTCTCGACTGGACCCACACCGGGGAGCTGTTTTTT
CASGLDWTHTGELFF
>NA|NA|TRBJ2-4|TRBV7-9
TGTGCCAGCAGCACCCTCGGAGGGTTTCTAGCCAAAAACATTCAGTACTTC
CASSTLGGFLAKNIQYF
>NA|NA|TRBJ1-2|TRBV5-5
TGTGCCAGCAGCGTAAAGACTAACTATGGCTACACCTTC
CASSVKTNYGYTF
>TRBD2|NA|TRBJ2-1|TRBV28
TGTGCCAGCAGCTTACTAGCGGTCCCCCCCAATGAGCAGTTCTTC
CASSLLAVPPNEQFF
>NA|NA|TRBJ1-4|TRBV30
TGTGCCTGGACCCAACAGGCAACTAATGAAAAACTGTTTTTT
CAWTQQATNEKLFF
>NA|NA|TRBJ1-1|TRBV5-4
TGTGCCGGCAGCTTGGTCCGGGAGGGGGCTGAAGCTTTCTTT
CAGSLVREGAEAFF
>TRBD1|NA|TRBJ2-1|TRBV7-3
TGTGCCAGCAGCCCTGGGACAGGTCCCTACAATGAGCAGTTCTTC
CASSPGTGPYNEQFF
>NA|NA|TRBJ2-2|TRBV6-1
TGTGCCAGCACTTACCAAACCGGGGAGCTGTTTTTT
CASTYQTGELFF
>TRBD1|NA|TRBJ2-3|TRBV5-4
TGTGCCAGCAGCTTGTTTGGGACAGGGATTACAGATACGCAGTATTTT
CASSLFGTGITDTQYF
>TRBD2|NA|TRBJ2-1|TRBV7-9
TGTGCCAGCAGCTTGGACCTAGCGGGGGTTGAACAGTTCTTC
CASSLDLAGVEQFF